The 14 T cell receptor beta chains presented below share a single source sample, sequenced in a study of cytotoxic CD8 clonotypes in ibrutinib-treated CLL. Assay: immunoSEQ multiplex PCR; the TCRdb copy retains only in-frame clones and omits some. The sample has some 300,000 clones, around four fifths seen once. The specimen comprised PBMCs, sampled before ibrutinib treatment. The receptors shown here come from a human donor with chronic lymphocytic leukemia.

Turning to this clone: One end of the junction fails to match germline, which may point to a read error. The chain joins TRBV7-9 to TRBJ2-7; D call uncertain. From germline, CDR1 is SEHNR and CDR2 FQNEAQ (reference sequence). CDR3 length: 14 residues. CDR3 protein: CASSPKDGSSEQYF. Here the CDR3 DNA reads TGTGCCAGCAGCCCGAAGGACGGGTCCTCCGAGCAGTACTTC.

The V gene is TRBV7-2, the J gene TRBJ2-3, with 8 bases matching TRBD2. The CDR3 sequence is 19 residues long. Losses at the gene ends were 5 bases for V and 2 bases for J; bases not matched to a gene: 18. CDR1 SGHTA and CDR2 FQGNSA come from the germline V gene. The CDR3 spells CASSPGRGLKTSDTDTQYF. The CDR3 nucleotides are TGTGCCAGCAGCCCCGGCCGAGGTTTGAAGACTAGCGACACAGATACGCAGTATTTT.

V usage is TRBV7-2 and J usage is TRBJ1-2; D is ambiguous. V lost 5 bases and J 2 bases, leaving 15 bases between the germline ends. CDR1 is SGHTA and CDR2 is FQGNSA in the germline V gene. CDR3 length equals 15 residues. The CDR3 nucleotides are TGTGCCAGCAGCCCGCGGGTGGAGAGAAACTATGGCTACACCTTC. Its translation: CASSPRVERNYGYTF.

This clone was counted once. The chain recombines TRBV6-5 with TRBJ1-2; D is undetermined. Per the germline V gene, CDR1 is MNHEY and CDR2 is SVGAGI. V gave up 8 bases and J gave up 5 bases, with 18 bases separating them. The CDR3 length is 14 residues. CDR3 DNA: TGTGCCAGCGCACTCTCGGCGCCGTCTTATGGCTACACCTTC. This codes for CASALSAPSYGYTF.

The genes are TRBV5-6 and TRBJ1-2; D remains ambiguous. Germline CDR1 and CDR2: SGHDT and YYEEEE. Deletions cut 0 bases from V and 4 bases from J, with 7 bases between. The CDR3 sequence is 13 residues long. CDR3 nucleotide sequence: TGTGCCAGCAGCTTGGAAGAGTCCTATGGCTACACCTTC. Its protein is CASSLEESYGYTF.

This clone was seen just once. The chain is built from TRBV19 and TRBJ2-7; tentative D call: TRBD2 (6 bases). The ends were cut back, 9 bases at V and 0 bases at J, with 15 bases in the middle. This CDR3 contains 14 residues. Germline V CDR1 and CDR2: LNHDA, SQIVND (reference sequence). This CDR3 is CASADWGVSYEQYF. The CDR3 nucleotides read TGTGCCAGCGCCGATTGGGGGGTCTCCTACGAGCAGTACTTC.

The rearrangement joins TRBV29-1 to TRBJ2-2; tentatively, D is TRBD1 or TRBD2 (5 bases each). The CDR3 has 16 amino acids. The germline V gene encodes CDR1 SQVTM and CDR2 ANQGSEA. Trimming removed 5 bases at V and 0 bases at J, with 16 bases between. CDR3 region: CSVTRPGRTNTGELFF. In DNA, the CDR3 is TGCAGCGTTACGCGCCCGGGACGTACGAACACCGGGGAGCTGTTTTTT.

In this sample, this clone turned up a few times. In DNA form, the CDR3 reads TGTGCCAGCAGCTTAGATCGGAGCTCCTACAATGAGCAGTTCTTC. It specifies CASSLDRSSYNEQFF. The V call is TRBV7-6, the J call TRBJ2-1; D gene uncertain. Deletions cut 1 base from V and 0 bases from J, with 7 bases between. The CDR3 has 15 residues. Per the germline V gene, CDR1 is SGHVS and CDR2 is FNYEAQ.

The chain carries TRBV28 and TRBJ1-5; 11 nucleotides line up with TRBD1. Looked up from germline, CDR1 is MDHEN and CDR2 is SYDVKM. There are 16 residues in the CDR3. V was pared by 1 base and J by 5 bases, with 4 bases of the junction left unmatched. Here the CDR3 DNA reads TGTGCCAGCAGTTTATCATGGACAGGGGGCGATCAGCCCCAGCATTTT. This sequence encodes CASSLSWTGGDQPQHF.

The DNA for the CDR3 is TGTGCCAGTAGTTTTGGACAGCCTCACTCTGGAAACACCATATATTTT. Encoded protein: CASSFGQPHSGNTIYF. This chain links TRBV19 with TRBJ1-3; tentative D call: TRBD1 (6 bases). Germline V CDR1 and CDR2: LNHDA, SQIVND (reference sequence). This CDR3 has 16 residues. The V end was cut by 5 bases, the J end by 0 bases, with 14 bases between.

The chain uses TRBV30 and TRBJ1-1; D is perhaps TRBD1 (5 bases). Germline-derived CDR1 and CDR2 are GTSNPN and SVGIG (reference sequence). The V end was cut by 0 bases, the J end by 5 bases, with 10 bases between. This CDR3 region has 13 residues. CDR3 protein: CAWSVSRGTEAFF. The CDR3 coding sequence is TGTGCCTGGAGTGTTTCACGGGGGACTGAAGCTTTCTTT.

The V gene is TRBV18, the J gene TRBJ1-1; 7 positions agree with TRBD1. The V gene's germline CDR1 is KGHSH and CDR2 LQKENI. V lost 3 bases and J lost 3; bases outside the gene matches: 10. The CDR3 runs to 16 residues. The CDR3 nucleotides read TGTGCCAGCTCACCCACCGGGACAGTTGGTTACACTGAAGCTTTCTTT. Its protein is CASSPTGTVGYTEAFF. The full variable domain, its missing parts supplied by reference TRBV18 and TRBJ1-1, is NAGVMQNPRHLVRRRGQEARLRCSPMKGHSHVYWYRQLPEEGLKFMVYLQKENIIDESGMPKERFSAEFPKEGPSILRIQQVVRGDSAAYFCASSPTGTVGYTEAFFGQGTRLTVV.

The chain employs TRBV9 and TRBJ2-1, with TRBD1 identical over 9 bases. There are 15 residues in the CDR3. CDR1 SGDLS and CDR2 YYNGEE come from the germline V gene. Trimming cost V 0 bases and J 10 bases; bases outside gene matches: 8. DNA for the CDR3: TGTGCCAGCAGCGTAGACAGGGGGCAACTAAGGGAGCAGTTCTTC. Its translation is CASSVDRGQLREQFF.

This chain joins TRBV4-1 and TRBJ2-7; 8 bases align to TRBD2. V shed 0 bases, J shed 5 bases, and the junction held 9 bases outside the gene matches. The CDR3 extends over 16 amino acids. Germline V gene sequence: CDR1 MGHRA, CDR2 YSYEKL. The CDR3 DNA is TGCGCCAGCAGCCAAGAGGGGTCCGGGAGGGATGACGAGCAGTACTTC. It specifies CASSQEGSGRDDEQYF.